One sample yielded the 19 T cell receptor beta chains listed below, sequenced in a study of blood T cell repertoires in COVID-19. The table came from immunoSEQ multiplex PCR; TCRdb's copy has only in-frame clones and leaves some out. The sample yields about 150,000 clones, more than 80% seen once. The sequencing sample was made of peripheral blood. These receptors all come from a man aged 50 to 60 with acute or convalescent COVID-19.

The chain is built from TRBV3-1 (or the pseudogene TRBV3-2) and TRBJ1-5; 7 bases match TRBD1. Per germline, CDR1 LGHDT and CDR2 YNNKEL (reference sequence). This CDR3 is built from 14 residues. J gave up 4 bases and V 3 bases, and 3 bases lay outside the gene matches. Here the CDR3 DNA reads TGTGCCAGCAGCCAGGGGACAGAAAATCAGCCCCAGCATTTT. Protein: CASSQGTENQPQHF.

The rearrangement links TRBV5-1 to TRBJ1-1, with 9 nucleotides matching TRBD1. CDR1 and CDR2 (germline): SGHRS, YFSETQ. The CDR3 is 15 residues long. The V gene end was trimmed by 4 bases and the J gene end by 5 bases; junction bases not matched to a gene: 9. Here the CDR3 reads CASSPGTGGRTEAFF. The CDR3 DNA reads as TGCGCCAGCAGCCCGGGAACAGGGGGCAGGACTGAAGCTTTCTTT.

This clone was picked up one time. The chain joins TRBV30 to TRBJ2-2; D is possibly TRBD1 (5 bases). CDR1 and CDR2 (germline): GTSNPN, SVGIG (reference sequence). V was clipped by 6 bases and J by 4 bases, with 18 bases between them. This CDR3 has 15 residues. The CDR3 loop reads CACLFKAGPTGELFF. The CDR3 DNA reads as TGTGCCTGCCTATTCAAGGCAGGGCCCACCGGGGAGCTGTTTTTT.

This chain joins TRBV6-5 and TRBJ2-1; a possible D gene is TRBD2 (6 bases). Germline CDR1 is MNHEY and CDR2 is SVGAGI. This CDR3 comprises 14 residues. V lost 6 bases, J lost 7 bases, and 16 bases lay in between. The CDR3 region has the DNA TGTGCCAGCAGCCCCTTGGGACTTGGAAATGAGCAGTTCTTC. Translation gives CASSPLGLGNEQFF.

The rearrangement links TRBV5-1 to TRBJ1-4, with 10 bases aligning to TRBD1. With 4 bases clipped from V and 5 bases from J, the junction kept 2 bases outside the gene matches. This CDR3 spans 14 amino acids. Germline V gene sequence: CDR1 SGHRS, CDR2 YFSETQ. The CDR3 sequence is CASSRDRGNEKLFF. CDR3 in DNA: TGCGCCAGCAGCCGGGACAGGGGAAATGAAAAACTGTTTTTT.

The chain combines TRBV2 with TRBJ2-6; 12 bases are shared with TRBD2. CDR1 SNHLY and CDR2 FYNNEI come from the germline V gene. The CDR3 loop spans 20 amino acids. The V and J ends lost 4 bases and 4 bases, in that order; junction bases with no gene match: 14. CDR3 in DNA: TGTGCCAGCAGTGGGGGAGGGAGACTAGCGGGAGAGGGAGGGGCCAACGTCCTGACTTTC. Translation: CASSGGGRLAGEGGANVLTF.

This chain uses TRBV6-2 or TRBV6-3 with TRBJ1-1, with 8 bases aligning to TRBD1. Germline V gene lookup returns CDR1 MNHEY and CDR2 SVGEGT. The V and J ends lost 5 bases and 1 base, in that order; junction bases with no gene match: 6. The CDR3 spans 15 residues. For the CDR3, the DNA is TGTGCCAGCAGTCCACATGGACAGGGGAACACTGAAGCTTTCTTT. It encodes CASSPHGQGNTEAFF.

Only one count was recorded for this clone. The chain is built from TRBV3-1 (or the pseudogene TRBV3-2) and TRBJ2-3; 8 bases map to TRBD2. V trimming: 3 bases; J trimming: 6 bases; junction bases outside the gene matches: 17. The CDR3 spans 18 residues. Looked up from germline, CDR1 is LGHDT and CDR2 is YNNKEL (reference sequence). The CDR3 DNA reads as TGTGCCAGCAGCCATGATCCTTCGGGGGGGCCTCTCGGGGATACGCAGTATTTT. Encoded protein: CASSHDPSGGPLGDTQYF.

The chain couples TRBV2 to TRBJ1-5; 9 positions agree with TRBD1. Looked up from germline, CDR1 is SNHLY and CDR2 is FYNNEI. The V gene end was trimmed by 6 bases and the J gene end by 3 bases; junction bases not matched to a gene: 12. The length of the CDR3 is 17 residues. CDR3 amino acids: CASSSGYTGGLNQPQHF. In nucleotides, the CDR3 is TGTGCCAGCAGCTCCGGATACACAGGGGGCCTCAATCAGCCCCAGCATTTT.

CDR3 DNA sequence: TGTGCCATCAGTTCGACAGGGGGGGAGCAGTACGTC. It specifies CAISSTGGEQYV. V is TRBV10-3 and J is TRBJ2-7; 9 bases are a match to TRBD1. CDR3 length: 12 residues. Germline V gives CDR1 ENHRY, CDR2 SYGVKD. V lost 5 bases to trimming and J lost 7 bases; unmatched junction nucleotides: 3.

V is TRBV10-1 and J is TRBJ1-2, with a tentative D call TRBD1 (6 bases). This CDR3 has 13 amino acids. Germline lookup yields CDR1 WNHNN and CDR2 SYGVQD (reference sequence). Trimming took off 4 bases at V and 5 bases at J, with 11 bases between the two ends. In DNA form, the CDR3 reads TGCGCCAGCAGTGGAAACAGGGCGTATGGCTACACCTTC. The encoded protein is CASSGNRAYGYTF.

The chain is built from TRBV3-1 (or the pseudogene TRBV3-2) and TRBJ2-7; D remains ambiguous. CDR1 and CDR2 (germline): LGHDT, YNNKEL (reference sequence). CDR3 length: 13 residues. V shed 1 base and J shed 4 bases, with 8 bases lying between them. DNA of the CDR3: TGTGCCAGCAGCCAAGCGAGGCGTTACGAGCAGTACTTC. Protein sequence: CASSQARRYEQYF.

V usage is TRBV27 and J usage is TRBJ1-6; possibly TRBD1 for D (6 bases). Germline V gene data show CDR1 as MNHEY and CDR2 as SMNVEV (reference sequence). The CDR3 contains 15 residues. The V and J ends lost 5 bases and 6 bases respectively, with 14 bases between them. The CDR3 region has the DNA TGTGCCAGCAGTCCATCCGGGACAAGTAATTCACCCCTCCACTTT. Amino acid sequence: CASSPSGTSNSPLHF.

This chain links TRBV2 with TRBJ2-7; tentative D call: TRBD2 (6 bases). The CDR3 length is 12 residues. Trimming removed 8 bases from V and 3 bases from J, with 11 bases in between. Germline V gene sequence: CDR1 SNHLY, CDR2 FYNNEI. Here the CDR3 reads CASGGSGYEQYF. The CDR3 coding sequence is TGTGCCAGCGGTGGTAGCGGCTACGAGCAGTACTTC. Full variable domain (remainder filled in from reference TRBV2 and TRBJ2-7): EPEVTQTPSHQVTQMGQEVILRCVPISNHLYFYWYRQILGQKVEFLVSFYNNEISEKSEIFDDQFSVERPDGSNFTLKIRSTKLEDSAMYFCASGGSGYEQYFGPGTRLTVT.

The chain uses TRBV4-3 and TRBJ1-1; D is possibly TRBD1 (5 bases). The CDR3 has 14 amino acids. The V end lost 0 bases, the J end lost 5 bases, and 10 bases lay between the germline ends. Germline CDR1 is LGHNA and CDR2 is YSLEER. The CDR3 coding sequence is TGCGCCAGCAGCCAAGACAGGGAAGGGACTGAAGCTTTCTTT. It is translated as CASSQDREGTEAFF.

The chain joins TRBV3-1 (or the pseudogene TRBV3-2) to TRBJ1-2; D unclear. CDR1 is LGHDT, CDR2 YNNKEL, per germline (reference sequence). V was cut by 3 bases and J by 8 bases, with 16 bases left in between. The CDR3 is 14 residues long. In DNA form, the CDR3 reads TGTGCCAGCAGCCACGGAGGACTGCCCGTGGGCTACACCTTC. Residues: CASSHGGLPVGYTF.

J is TRBJ1-5 and V is TRBV6-5; D is undetermined. The ends were cut back, 6 bases at V and 0 bases at J, with 6 bases in the middle. The germline gives CDR1 MNHEY, CDR2 SVGAGI. The CDR3 covers 13 residues. The DNA for the CDR3 is TGTGCCAGCAGATATAATAGCAATCAGCCCCAGCATTTT. Protein product: CASRYNSNQPQHF.

The genes are TRBV12-3 or TRBV12-4 and TRBJ1-2; D is unresolved. The V end lost 5 bases, the J end lost 8 bases, and 9 bases lay between the germline ends. The CDR3 runs 11 residues. CDR3 in amino acids: CASSGEWGYTF. The DNA for the CDR3 is TGTGCCAGCAGTGGGGAGTGGGGCTACACCTTC.

The rearrangement links TRBV6-2 or TRBV6-3 to TRBJ1-5; TRBD1 agrees at 8 bases. This CDR3 spans 17 amino acids. Germline V gene sequence: CDR1 MNHEY, CDR2 SVGEGT. V was clipped by 6 bases and J by 0 bases; unmatched bases: 10. CDR3 protein: CASSSSTGEYSNQPQHF. CDR3 DNA sequence: TGTGCCAGCAGCTCCTCGACAGGGGAATATAGCAATCAGCCCCAGCATTTT.